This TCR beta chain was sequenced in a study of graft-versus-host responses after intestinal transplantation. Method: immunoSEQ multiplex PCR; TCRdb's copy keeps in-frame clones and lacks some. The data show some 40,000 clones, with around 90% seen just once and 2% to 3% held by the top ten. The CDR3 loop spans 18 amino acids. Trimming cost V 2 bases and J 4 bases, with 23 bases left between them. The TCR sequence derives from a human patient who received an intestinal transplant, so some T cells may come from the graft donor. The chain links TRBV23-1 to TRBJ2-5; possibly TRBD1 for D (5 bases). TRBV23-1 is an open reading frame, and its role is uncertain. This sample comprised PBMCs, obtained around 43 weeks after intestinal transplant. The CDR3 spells CASSQTPPVAGRGETQYF. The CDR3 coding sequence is TGCGCCAGCAGTCAAACCCCGCCAGTGGCAGGGCGAGGAGAGACCCAGTACTTC.